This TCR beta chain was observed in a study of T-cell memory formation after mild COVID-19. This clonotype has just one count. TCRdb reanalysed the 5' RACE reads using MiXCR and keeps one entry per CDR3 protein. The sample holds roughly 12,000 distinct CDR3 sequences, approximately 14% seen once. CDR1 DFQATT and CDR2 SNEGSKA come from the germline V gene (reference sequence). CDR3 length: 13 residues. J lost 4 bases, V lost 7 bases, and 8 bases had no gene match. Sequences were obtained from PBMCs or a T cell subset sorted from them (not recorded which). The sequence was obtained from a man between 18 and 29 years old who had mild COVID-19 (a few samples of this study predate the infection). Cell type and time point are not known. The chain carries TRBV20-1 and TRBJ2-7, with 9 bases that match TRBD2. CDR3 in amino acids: CSVTPSGTYEQYF. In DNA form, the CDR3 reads TGCAGTGTCACTCCTAGCGGGACTTACGAGCAGTACTTC.